Included here is one TCR beta chain sequence, with context. The sample originates from a study of blood T cell repertoires in COVID-19. Study information: Collection of acute and convalescent COVID-19 samples took place in the United States, Italy and Spain.

With V trimmed by 1 base and J by 8 bases, 8 bases remained unmatched. The germline V gene encodes CDR1 MNHNS and CDR2 SASEGT. This CDR3 is 15 amino acids long. As processed by the authors: Reference gene primer amplification yielded estimated nucleated cell counts. Generated by immunoSEQ multiplex PCR, the TCRdb table keeps only in-frame clones and is missing some. The V and J calls and the clone size are those of that table, but D and trimming were determined from the DNA. The data contain about 68,000 clones, 86% of them singletons. Specimen: peripheral blood. This receptor was taken from a woman in her sixties or seventies with acute or convalescent COVID-19. V is TRBV6-1 and J is TRBJ2-1, with TRBD1 identical over 7 bases. The CDR3, as DNA: TGTGCCAGCAGTGAAGGGGGACAGAGGCGGGATGAGCAGTTCTTC. Its protein product is CASSEGGQRRDEQFF.